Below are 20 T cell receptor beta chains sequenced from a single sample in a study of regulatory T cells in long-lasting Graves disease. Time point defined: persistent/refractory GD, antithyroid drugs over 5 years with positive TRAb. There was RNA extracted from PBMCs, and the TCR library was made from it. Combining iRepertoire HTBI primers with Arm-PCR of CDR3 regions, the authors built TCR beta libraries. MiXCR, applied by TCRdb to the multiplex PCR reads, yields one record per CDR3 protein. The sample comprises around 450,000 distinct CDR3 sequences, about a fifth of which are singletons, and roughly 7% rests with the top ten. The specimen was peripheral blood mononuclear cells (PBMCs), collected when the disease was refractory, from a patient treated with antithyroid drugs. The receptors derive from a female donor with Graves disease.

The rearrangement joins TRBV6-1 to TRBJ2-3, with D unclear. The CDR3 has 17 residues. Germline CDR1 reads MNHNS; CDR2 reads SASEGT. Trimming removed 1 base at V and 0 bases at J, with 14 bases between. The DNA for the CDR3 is TGTGCCAGCAGTGAAGGCGTTCTGACCTCTAGCACAGATACGCAGTATTTT. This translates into CASSEGVLTSSTDTQYF.

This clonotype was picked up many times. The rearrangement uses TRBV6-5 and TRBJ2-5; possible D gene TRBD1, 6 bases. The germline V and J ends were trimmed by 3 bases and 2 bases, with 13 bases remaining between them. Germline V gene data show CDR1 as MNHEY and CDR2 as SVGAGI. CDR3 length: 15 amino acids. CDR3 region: CASSYGGRGQETQYF. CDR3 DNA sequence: TGTGCCAGCAGTTATGGAGGAAGGGGGCAAGAGACCCAGTACTTC.

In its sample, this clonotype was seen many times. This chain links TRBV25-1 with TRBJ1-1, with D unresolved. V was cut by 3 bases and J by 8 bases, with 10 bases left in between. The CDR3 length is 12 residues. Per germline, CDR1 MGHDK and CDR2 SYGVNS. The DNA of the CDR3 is TGTGCCAGCAGTGAGGGCAGGACCGAAGCTTTCTTT. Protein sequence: CASSEGRTEAFF.

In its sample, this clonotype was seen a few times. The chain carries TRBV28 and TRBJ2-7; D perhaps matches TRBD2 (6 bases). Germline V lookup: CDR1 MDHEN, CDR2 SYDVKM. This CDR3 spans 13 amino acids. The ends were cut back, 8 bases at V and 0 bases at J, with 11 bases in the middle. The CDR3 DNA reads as TGTGCCAGCCGAGCGGGCGTCTCCTACGAGCAGTACTTC. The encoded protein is CASRAGVSYEQYF.

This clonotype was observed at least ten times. The CDR3 region has the DNA TGTGCCAGCAGCCAAGAGCCTACAGTGGGGGAGACCCAGTACTTC. It is translated as CASSQEPTVGETQYF. This rearrangement joins TRBV3-1 to TRBJ2-5; D gene uncertain. The CDR3 has 15 amino acids. Germline CDR1 LGHDT, CDR2 YNNKEL (reference sequence). V was shortened by 0 bases and J by 5 bases, with 13 bases between the two germline ends.

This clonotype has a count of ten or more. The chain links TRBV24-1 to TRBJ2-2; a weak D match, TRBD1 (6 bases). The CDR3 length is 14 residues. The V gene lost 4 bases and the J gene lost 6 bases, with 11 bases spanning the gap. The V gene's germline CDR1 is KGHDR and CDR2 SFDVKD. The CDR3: CATSDPKGAGELFF. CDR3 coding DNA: TGTGCCACCAGTGACCCCAAGGGGGCCGGGGAGCTGTTTTTT.

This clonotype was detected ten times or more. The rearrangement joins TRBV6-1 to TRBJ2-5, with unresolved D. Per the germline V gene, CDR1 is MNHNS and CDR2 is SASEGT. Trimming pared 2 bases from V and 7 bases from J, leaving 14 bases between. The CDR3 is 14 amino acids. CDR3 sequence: CASSETRPAMTQYF. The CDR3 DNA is TGTGCCAGCAGTGAAACCCGCCCTGCGATGACCCAGTACTTC.

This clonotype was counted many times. The CDR3 protein is CSAGDGGSYGYTF. DNA for the CDR3: TGCAGCGCGGGGGACGGCGGTTCCTATGGCTACACCTTC. This rearrangement joins TRBV29-1 to TRBJ1-2; D possibly corresponds to TRBD1 (5 bases). This CDR3 spans 13 amino acids. The V end lost 7 bases, the J end lost 4 bases, and 16 bases lay between the germline ends. Germline CDR1 and CDR2: SQVTM and ANQGSEA.

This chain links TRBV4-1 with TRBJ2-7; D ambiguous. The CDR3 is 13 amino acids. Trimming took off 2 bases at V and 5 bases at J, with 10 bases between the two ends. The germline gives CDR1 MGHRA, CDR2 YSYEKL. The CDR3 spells CASSQLHSHEQYF. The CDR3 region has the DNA TGCGCCAGCAGCCAACTTCATTCCCACGAGCAGTACTTC.

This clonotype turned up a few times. Written as DNA, the CDR3 is TGCAGTGCCAAGGGACTAGCGGGAGGTCGTCACGAGACCCAGTACTTC. Residues: CSAKGLAGGRHETQYF. This rearrangement joins TRBV20-1 to TRBJ2-5, with 15 bases fitting TRBD2. The CDR3 runs 16 residues. Per germline, CDR1 DFQATT and CDR2 SNEGSKA (reference sequence). Trimming took 6 bases from V and 5 from J; bases not matched to a gene: 10.

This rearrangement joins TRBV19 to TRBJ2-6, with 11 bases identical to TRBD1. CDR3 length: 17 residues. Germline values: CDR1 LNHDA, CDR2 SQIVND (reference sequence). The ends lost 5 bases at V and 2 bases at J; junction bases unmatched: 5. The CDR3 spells CASSSRTGGTGANVLTF. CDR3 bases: TGTGCCAGTAGTTCGCGGACAGGGGGCACTGGGGCCAACGTCCTGACTTTC.

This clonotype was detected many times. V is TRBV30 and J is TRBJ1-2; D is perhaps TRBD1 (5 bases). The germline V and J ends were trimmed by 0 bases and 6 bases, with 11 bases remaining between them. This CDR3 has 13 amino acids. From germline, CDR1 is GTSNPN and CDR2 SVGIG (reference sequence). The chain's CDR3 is CAWSVGREHGYTF. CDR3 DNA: TGTGCCTGGAGTGTGGGCAGGGAACATGGCTACACCTTC.

CDR3 DNA: TGTGCCAGCAGCCCCATTTCGGTCACCGGGGAGCTGTTTTTT. Its protein is CASSPISVTGELFF. The genes are TRBV3-1 and TRBJ2-2; D unresolved. The length of the CDR3 is 14 residues. Germline lookup yields CDR1 LGHDT and CDR2 YNNKEL (reference sequence). The V end was cut by 4 bases, the J end by 4 bases, with 10 bases between.

The CDR3 sequence is CASSSLGTDSYEQYF. The CDR3 coding sequence is TGTGCCAGCAGTAGTCTCGGGACAGACTCCTACGAGCAGTACTTC. The chain combines TRBV28 with TRBJ2-7; 7 bases line up with TRBD1. Germline-derived CDR1 and CDR2 are MDHEN and SYDVKM. CDR3 length: 15 residues. J lost 0 bases, V lost 5 bases, and 7 bases had no gene match.

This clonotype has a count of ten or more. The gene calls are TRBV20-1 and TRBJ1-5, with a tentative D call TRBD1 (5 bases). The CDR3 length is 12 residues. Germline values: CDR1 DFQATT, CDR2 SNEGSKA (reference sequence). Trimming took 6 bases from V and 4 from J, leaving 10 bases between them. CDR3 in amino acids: CSAGGSNQPQHF. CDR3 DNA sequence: TGCAGTGCCGGGGGTTCAAATCAGCCCCAGCATTTT.

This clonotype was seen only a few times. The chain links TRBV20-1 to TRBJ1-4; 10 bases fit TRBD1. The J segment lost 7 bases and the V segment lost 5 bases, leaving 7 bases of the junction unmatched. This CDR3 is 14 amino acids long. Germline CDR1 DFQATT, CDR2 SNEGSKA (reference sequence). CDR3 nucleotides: TGCAGTGCTCCTACGAGACAGGGGGCTGAAAAACTGTTTTTT. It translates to CSAPTRQGAEKLFF.

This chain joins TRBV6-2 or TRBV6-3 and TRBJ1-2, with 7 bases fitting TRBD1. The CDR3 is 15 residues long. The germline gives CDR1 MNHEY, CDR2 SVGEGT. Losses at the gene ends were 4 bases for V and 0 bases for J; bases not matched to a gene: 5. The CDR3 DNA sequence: TGTGCCAGCAGTTCTACAGGGACAGCTAACTATGGCTACACCTTC. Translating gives CASSSTGTANYGYTF.

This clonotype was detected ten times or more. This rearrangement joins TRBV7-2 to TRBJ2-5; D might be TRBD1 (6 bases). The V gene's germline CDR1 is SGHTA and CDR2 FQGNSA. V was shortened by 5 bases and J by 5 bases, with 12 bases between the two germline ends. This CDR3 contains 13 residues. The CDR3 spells CASSSRGSETQYF. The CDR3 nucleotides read TGTGCCAGCAGCAGCAGGGGTTCCGAGACCCAGTACTTC.

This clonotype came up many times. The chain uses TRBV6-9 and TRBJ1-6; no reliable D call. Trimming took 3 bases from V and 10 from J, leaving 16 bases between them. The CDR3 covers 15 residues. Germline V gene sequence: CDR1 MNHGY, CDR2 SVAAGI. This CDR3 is CASSYSSAVGSPLHF. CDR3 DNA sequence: TGTGCCAGCAGTTACTCCTCAGCGGTTGGGTCACCCCTCCACTTT.

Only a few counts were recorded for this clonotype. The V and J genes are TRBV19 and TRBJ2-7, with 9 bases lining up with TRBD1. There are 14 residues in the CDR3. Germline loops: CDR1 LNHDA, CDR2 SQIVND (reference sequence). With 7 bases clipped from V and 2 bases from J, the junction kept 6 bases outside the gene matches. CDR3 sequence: CASNKGTGPYEQYF. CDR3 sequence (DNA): TGTGCCAGTAACAAGGGGACAGGGCCCTACGAGCAGTACTTC.